These 22 T cell receptor beta chains originate from one sample sequenced in a study of vaccination and CD4 T cells after COVID-19. An Oncomine TCR Beta short-read assay was used to sequence the DNA from cultured CD4+ T cells. Investigators isolated genomic DNA from cultured CD4+ T cells. TCRdb itself ran the PCR reads through MiXCR, one entry per CDR3 protein. The table records some 11,000 distinct CDR3 sequences, 30% to 50% of them present only once. These receptors have no identified antigens. Treatment noted: roughly 10-day PBMC culture with coronavirus spike peptide pools or control peptides (ViraFEST assay). CD4+ T cells of the unexposed donor were collected before the COVID-19 pandemic (2011-2018). What was sequenced was CD4+ T cells from blood, cultured in vitro. The receptors derive from a human donor in good health.

This chain connects TRBV5-8 to TRBJ2-1, with 7 bases identical to TRBD1. Trimming removed 5 bases from V and 3 bases from J; junction bases left unmatched: 5. The CDR3 has 14 amino acids. The germline V gene encodes CDR1 SGHTS and CDR2 YDEGEE. The CDR3 spells CASSRGQVYNEQFF. The DNA for the CDR3 is TGTGCCAGCAGTCGCGGACAGGTCTACAATGAGCAGTTCTTC.

The chain joins TRBV28 to TRBJ1-5, with 9 bases identical to TRBD1. Trimming removed 11 bases from V and 0 bases from J; junction bases left unmatched: 8. This CDR3 comprises 15 residues. CDR1 and CDR2 (germline): MDHEN, SYDVKM. In nucleotides, the CDR3 is TGTGCCGCCACCGGGACAGGGCGTAGCAATCAGCCCCAGCATTTT. The encoded protein is CAATGTGRSNQPQHF.

CDR3 nucleotide sequence: TGTGCCAGTAGCACCCTTCAGGGGGTGCAGTACTTC. As protein: CASSTLQGVQYF. The rearrangement joins TRBV19 to TRBJ2-7, with 7 bases lining up with TRBD1. The CDR3 consists of 12 residues. V trimming: 6 bases; J trimming: 9 bases; junction bases outside the gene matches: 8. Germline loops: CDR1 LNHDA, CDR2 SQIVND (reference sequence).

The rearrangement links TRBV7-4 to TRBJ1-2; D call uncertain. Germline lookup yields CDR1 SGHVT and CDR2 SQSDAQ. Deletions cut 5 bases from V and 8 bases from J, with 15 bases between. The CDR3 runs to 13 residues. CDR3: CASSVEGVGGYTF. DNA for the CDR3: TGTGCCAGCAGCGTAGAGGGAGTAGGGGGCTACACCTTC. The full variable domain, completed using reference TRBV7-4 and TRBJ1-2, is GAGVSQSPRYKVAKRGRDVALRCDSISGHVTLYWYRQTLGQGSEVLTYSQSDAQRDKSGRPSGRFSAERPERSVSTLKIQRTEQGDSAVYLCASSVEGVGGYTFGSGTRLTVV.

The chain carries TRBV28 and TRBJ1-1; 8 nucleotides align to TRBD1. CDR3 length: 16 residues. V trimming: 4 bases; J trimming: 1 base; junction bases outside the gene matches: 8. Per germline, CDR1 MDHEN and CDR2 SYDVKM. The CDR3 DNA reads TGTGCCAGCAGTTCCGCCTCGGACAGGGCGAACACTGAAGCTTTCTTT. Amino acid sequence: CASSSASDRANTEAFF.

The chain has TRBV28 and TRBJ1-3; tentative D call: TRBD1 (5 bases). V gave up 2 bases and J gave up 0 bases, with 8 bases separating them. The CDR3 contains 15 residues. Germline V lookup: CDR1 MDHEN, CDR2 SYDVKM. In DNA form, the CDR3 reads TGTGCCAGCAGTTTAGCCGGGACCTCTGGAAACACCATATATTTT. Its translation is CASSLAGTSGNTIYF.

This clonotype was seen more than once but under ten times. The CDR3 DNA sequence: TGTGCCAGCAGTCTAAAGGGACTAGCGGGAGTTCGAAACACCGGGGAGCTGTTTTTT. This codes for CASSLKGLAGVRNTGELFF. The V call is TRBV27, the J call TRBJ2-2; 14 nucleotides match TRBD2. After removal of 5 bases from V and 2 bases from J, the junction contained 10 bases not matched to a gene. The CDR3 has 19 amino acids. Germline V lookup: CDR1 MNHEY, CDR2 SMNVEV (reference sequence).

This clonotype was seen only a few times. The genes are TRBV20-1 and TRBJ1-6; unclear D gene. Germline V gene lookup returns CDR1 DFQATT and CDR2 SNEGSKA (reference sequence). The CDR3 spans 16 residues. V was trimmed by 6 bases and J by 0 bases, leaving 15 bases between them. CDR3 region: CSARKESNSYNSPLHF. The DNA for the CDR3 is TGCAGTGCAAGAAAGGAGTCAAACTCCTATAATTCACCCCTCCACTTT.

This clonotype has just a few counts. V is TRBV7-2 and J is TRBJ2-7; D is ambiguous. V lost 2 bases and J 7 bases, leaving 9 bases between the germline ends. The CDR3 has 12 amino acids. Germline CDR1 and CDR2: SGHTA and FQGNSA. The CDR3 DNA sequence: TGTGCCAGCAGCTTACCCAGCCAGGAGCAGTACTTC. Translating gives CASSLPSQEQYF.

Concerning this clonotype itself: Germline and junction disagree at one end, which may indicate a read error. This chain links TRBV20-1 with TRBJ1-3, with TRBD1 identical over 9 bases. Germline V CDR1 and CDR2: DFQATT, SNEGSKA (reference sequence). The CDR3 covers 14 residues. This CDR3 reads CSAWDRESGNIIYF. DNA for the CDR3: TGCAGTGCCTGGGACAGGGAATCTGGAAACATCATATATTTT.

This clonotype was counted a few times. The rearrangement joins TRBV7-9 to TRBJ2-2; tentatively, D is TRBD1 (5 bases). The V gene's germline CDR1 is SEHNR and CDR2 FQNEAQ (reference sequence). V lost 5 bases and J lost 0, with 13 bases in between. The CDR3 is 16 residues long. CDR3 protein: CASSPQVFANTGELFF. CDR3 nucleotide sequence: TGTGCCAGCAGCCCACAGGTATTCGCGAACACCGGGGAGCTGTTTTTT.

There are a few counts of this clonotype. This chain joins TRBV6-1 and TRBJ1-1; TRBD1 matches at 8 bases. The CDR3 is 16 residues long. From germline, CDR1 is MNHNS and CDR2 SASEGT. Trimming at V came to 6 bases and at J to 2 bases, leaving 11 bases not matched to a gene. The CDR3 DNA reads TGTGCCAGCAGCCCTTTGCCGGGACAGGCTAACACTGAAGCTTTCTTT. Amino acids: CASSPLPGQANTEAFF.

This sequence joins TRBV4-3 and TRBJ2-1; 10 nucleotides match TRBD2. V gave up 1 base and J gave up 0 bases; unmatched junction bases: 9. This CDR3 is built from 19 residues. In germline, CDR1 is LGHNA, CDR2 YSLEER. CDR3 DNA sequence: TGCGCCAGCAGCCAAGTCGTCCTAGCGGGAGATAACTCCTACAATGAGCAGTTCTTC. It is translated as CASSQVVLAGDNSYNEQFF.

This clonotype has more than one count but fewer than ten. This chain uses TRBV7-6 with TRBJ1-1; the D gene is possibly TRBD1 (6 bases). The CDR3 covers 15 residues. CDR1 and CDR2 (germline): SGHVS, FNYEAQ. The V gene lost 4 bases and the J gene lost 1 base, with 13 bases spanning the gap. The CDR3 nucleotides are TGTGCCAGCAGCTCAAGGGACACAGGGAACACTGAAGCTTTCTTT. Translation: CASSSRDTGNTEAFF. Full variable domain (outside the CDR3, taken from reference TRBV7-6 and TRBJ1-1): GAGVSQSPRYKVTKRGQDVALRCDPISGHVSLYWYRQALGQGPEFLTYFNYEAQQDKSGLPNDRFSAERPEGSISTLTIQRTEQRDSAMYRCASSSRDTGNTEAFFGQGTRLTVV.

By sample fraction, this clonotype is large (0.1 to 1%). In DNA, the CDR3 is TGCAGTGTAGGGACTTCCTACGAGCAGTACTTC. This sequence encodes CSVGTSYEQYF. The V gene is TRBV20-1, the J gene TRBJ2-7; perhaps TRBD2 as D (6 bases). Trimming left V 7 bases short and J 1 base short, with 8 bases between. The CDR3 is made up of 11 amino acids. Germline CDR1 reads DFQATT; CDR2 reads SNEGSKA (reference sequence).

In this sample, this clonotype turned up a few times. The J gene is TRBJ1-5, the V gene TRBV6-1, with 7 bases aligning to TRBD1. The CDR3 runs to 14 residues. CDR1 is MNHNS, CDR2 SASEGT, per germline. J gave up 2 bases and V 3 bases, and 1 base lay outside the gene matches. CDR3 in amino acids: CASSDRGGNQPQHF. CDR3 coding DNA: TGTGCCAGCAGTGACAGGGGGGGCAATCAGCCCCAGCATTTT.

Judged by abundance, this clonotype is medium-sized. The chain links TRBV6-5 to TRBJ1-2; 7 bases agree with TRBD1. V gave up 2 bases and J gave up 5 bases; unmatched junction bases: 11. CDR1 and CDR2 (germline): MNHEY, SVGAGI. The CDR3 extends over 16 amino acids. The CDR3 is CASSYKGQSRGYGYTF. The CDR3 DNA reads as TGTGCCAGCAGTTACAAGGGACAGTCCCGGGGGTATGGCTACACCTTC.

This clonotype has a handful of counts. This sequence joins TRBV7-9 and TRBJ2-3; possible D gene TRBD2, 6 bases. This CDR3 has 17 amino acids. The V end was cut by 5 bases, the J end by 2 bases, with 20 bases between. Germline CDR1 is SEHNR and CDR2 is FQNEAQ (reference sequence). This CDR3 reads CASSRRGTNPFTDTQYF. In DNA, the CDR3 is TGTGCCAGCAGCCGCCGGGGGACCAACCCTTTCACAGATACGCAGTATTTT.

In the case of this clonotype: An end of the junction differs from the germline gene, which may be a read error. The DNA for the CDR3 is TGCGCCAGCACCCCCCAGGGGCTCGGAGACGAGCAGTACTTC. It encodes CASTPQGLGDEQYF. The V and J genes are TRBV6-1 and TRBJ2-7; the D gene is possibly TRBD1 (6 bases). Germline-derived CDR1 and CDR2 are MNHNS and SASEGT. This CDR3 comprises 14 residues.

This chain connects TRBV7-2 to TRBJ1-1; D is ambiguous. The ends were cut back, 6 bases at V and 9 bases at J, with 17 bases in the middle. This CDR3 has 13 amino acids. Germline CDR1 is SGHTA and CDR2 is FQGNSA. CDR3 nucleotide sequence: TGTGCCAGCAGTAGGAATCGCCGGGGTCAAGCTTTCTTT. It is translated as CASSRNRRGQAFF. Based on the CDR3 plus reference TRBV7-2 and TRBJ1-1, the full variable domain is GAGVSQSPSNKVTEKGKDVELRCDPISGHTALYWYRQSLGQGLEFLIYFQGNSAPDKSGLPSDRFSAERTGGSVSTLTIQRTQQEDSAVYLCASSRNRRGQAFFGQGTRLTVV.

The genes are TRBV19 and TRBJ2-1; 7 bases align to TRBD2. The germline V gene has CDR1 LNHDA and CDR2 SQIVND (reference sequence). Trimming cost V 5 bases and J 3 bases; bases outside gene matches: 7. The CDR3 runs 15 residues. The CDR3 loop reads CASSPSGANYNEQFF. As DNA, the CDR3 is TGTGCCAGTAGTCCTAGCGGAGCTAACTACAATGAGCAGTTCTTC.

This clonotype was recorded a few times. The J gene is TRBJ2-1, the V gene TRBV6-1; 9 bases are a match to TRBD1. Near its end, the DNA agrees better with TRBJ2-7, so the J call may be wrong. Germline-derived CDR1 and CDR2 are MNHNS and SASEGT. This CDR3 contains 14 residues. The CDR3 spells CASSAGTGNYEQYF. CDR3 bases: TGTGCCAGCAGTGCCGGGACAGGGAACTACGAGCAGTACTTC.